A single sample is the source of the 24 T cell receptor beta chains below, sequenced in a study of esophageal squamous cell carcinoma under preoperative chemotherapy. Time point denoted: before preoperative PTX-NDP chemotherapy. TCRdb itself ran the PCR reads through MiXCR, one entry per CDR3 protein. The repertoire holds around 29,000 distinct CDR3 sequences, 40% to 60% seen once, with about 12% in the top ten. Sampling took place from a patient given preoperative chemotherapy. Every receptor here comes from a human donor with esophageal squamous cell carcinoma. The donor label of this sample is uncertain.

As for this clonotype: The CDR3 carries no conserved terminal phenylalanine or tryptophan, so it likely arises from a read error. The limits of the CDR3 on the DNA are not certain, so only TCRdb's listed CDR3 is given. The chain links TRBV7-3 to TRBJ2-5; the table names TRBD1, a call not compared with the DNA. The CDR3 numbers 15 amino acids, ends counted. Germline V lookup: CDR1 SGHTA, CDR2 FQGTGA. This CDR3 reads CASSPVGVLGATRYS.

Worth noting for this clonotype: At one boundary the junction diverges from the germline segment, which might be a read error. The CDR3 nucleotides read TGTGCCAGGGCCCCGGGGGCAGGGGGCTCAGATACGCAGTATTTC. This gives the protein CARAPGAGGSDTQYF. The chain recombines TRBV12-3 or TRBV12-4 with TRBJ2-3; 8 bases match TRBD1. The CDR3 has 15 amino acids.

This clonotype was counted a few times. The chain uses TRBV6-1 and TRBJ2-1; D remains unclear. The J call may be in error: the DNA end matches TRBJ2-7 better. CDR1 MNHNS and CDR2 SASEGT come from the germline V gene. The CDR3 totals 14 residues. The CDR3 loop is CASSVRPGGREQYF. The CDR3 DNA reads TGTGCCAGCTCTGTCCGCCCCGGTGGTCGCGAGCAGTACTTC.

The chain uses TRBV19 and TRBJ2-1; 10 bases are a match to TRBD1. The CDR3 is 16 residues long. Germline V gene sequence: CDR1 LNHDA, CDR2 SQIVND (reference sequence). Trimming removed 2 bases from V and 2 bases from J; junction bases left unmatched: 3. The CDR3: CASSITGTGAYNEQFF. The CDR3 coding sequence is TGTGCCAGTAGTATAACCGGGACAGGGGCCTACAATGAGCAGTTCTTC.

The chain combines TRBV7-8 with TRBJ2-3, with a weak D call TRBD2 (6 bases). Germline CDR1 reads SGHVS; CDR2 reads FQNEAQ. The CDR3 is 12 amino acids. Trimming stripped 8 bases from V and 6 bases from J, with 12 bases between. The CDR3 DNA follows: TGTGCCAGCGGGCGGGGAAGGGATACGCAGTATTTT. Its protein is CASGRGRDTQYF.

The sample holds many counts of this clonotype. The chain employs TRBV7-9 and TRBJ1-4, with 7 bases that match TRBD1. Germline lookup yields CDR1 SEHNR and CDR2 FQNEAQ (reference sequence). V shed 4 bases and J 6 bases; nucleotides not matched to a gene: 5. CDR3 size: 14 residues. CDR3 amino acids: CASSSGTAHEKLFF. The CDR3 bases are TGTGCCAGCAGCTCCGGGACAGCTCATGAAAAACTGTTTTTT.

This clonotype has a handful of counts. The chain's CDR3 is CASSEAGGPLSEQYF. Written as DNA, the CDR3 is TGTGCCAGCAGTGAGGCGGGAGGGCCGCTGAGTGAGCAGTACTTC. The chain joins TRBV6-1 to TRBJ2-1; TRBD2 matches 9 bases. The DNA end is more similar to TRBJ2-7, so the J call may be wrong. Looked up from germline, CDR1 is MNHNS and CDR2 is SASEGT. The CDR3 is made up of 15 amino acids.

This clonotype showed up many times. V is TRBV15 and J is TRBJ2-1; 7 nucleotides agree with TRBD2. The CDR3 is 19 amino acids. Germline lookup yields CDR1 LNHNV and CDR2 YYDKDF (reference sequence). With V trimmed by 0 bases and J by 0 bases, 11 bases remained unmatched. The CDR3 DNA follows: TGTGCCACCAGCAGAGACAGCCTAGCGGAAATAGCCTCCTACAATGAGCAGTTCTTC. It codes for CATSRDSLAEIASYNEQFF.

The chain recombines TRBV4-1 with TRBJ1-2; D is undetermined. The CDR3 covers 15 residues. The germline V and J ends were trimmed by 2 bases and 4 bases, with 14 bases remaining between them. The germline CDR1 and CDR2 sequences are MGHRA and YSYEKL. CDR3 protein: CASSQNHPEIYGYTF. As DNA, the CDR3 is TGCGCCAGCAGCCAAAATCATCCAGAAATCTATGGCTACACCTTC.

This clonotype occurred once. Mismatch with germline at one junction end may stem from a read error. The chain uses TRBV7-9 and TRBJ2-4; D possibly uses TRBD1 or TRBD2 (6 bases each). CDR3 size: 16 residues. Germline V lookup: CDR1 SEHNR, CDR2 FQNEAQ (reference sequence). For the CDR3, the DNA is TGTGCCAGCAGCGTACTGGGGCGGCGGGACACAAACACTCAGTATTTC. Its translation: CASSVLGRRDTNTQYF.

The chain combines TRBV12-3 or TRBV12-4 with TRBJ1-5; 9 bases line up with TRBD1. The CDR3 consists of 13 residues. Trimming removed 11 bases from V and 7 bases from J; junction bases left unmatched: 9. CDR3 protein: CASNTGGGQPQHF. The CDR3 nucleotides read TGTGCCTCTAACACAGGGGGCGGGCAGCCCCAGCATTTT.

A note on this clonotype: An end of the junction does not agree with germline; a read error may underlie this. CDR3 residues: CASSYRGRGSRDQNIQYF. The CDR3 DNA is TGTGCCAGCAGCTATAGGGGGCGGGGCTCCCGTGACCAAAACATCCAGTACTTC. This chain uses TRBV7-2 with TRBJ2-4; perhaps TRBD1 as D (7 bases). The CDR3 runs 18 residues. The germline gives CDR1 SGHTA, CDR2 FQGNSA. The full variable domain, with the rest looked up from reference TRBV7-2 and TRBJ2-4, is GAGVSQSPSNKVTEKGKDVELRCDPISGHTALYWYRQSLGQGLEFLIYFQGNSAPDKSGLPSDRFSAERTGGSVSTLTIQRTQQEDSAVYLCASSYRGRGSRDQNIQYFGAGTRLSVL.

The chain combines TRBV11-3 with TRBJ2-1, with D possibly being TRBD1 (6 bases). V was trimmed by 5 bases and J by 10 bases, leaving 18 bases between them. The CDR3 runs 14 residues. Per germline, CDR1 SGHNT and CDR2 YENEEA. The DNA of the CDR3 is TGTGCCAGCAGCCCCTTGGACAGCTCCTACGAGCAGTTCTTC. Translated, it gives CASSPLDSSYEQFF.

In its sample, this clonotype was seen once. The V call is TRBV19, the J call TRBJ2-3; D remains unclear. The CDR3 contains 13 residues. V dropped 5 bases and J dropped 0 bases, with 6 bases sitting between them. Germline values: CDR1 LNHDA, CDR2 SQIVND (reference sequence). The CDR3 sequence is CASSRLSTDTQYF. The DNA for the CDR3 is TGTGCCAGTAGTCGCCTGAGCACAGATACGCAGTATTTT.

This clonotype was observed a single time. J is TRBJ2-1 and V is TRBV6-1; D not resolved. The V gene's germline CDR1 is MNHNS and CDR2 SASEGT. CDR3 size: 12 residues. V lost 1 base and J lost 13, with 11 bases in between. In nucleotides, the CDR3 is TGTGCCAGCAGTGAAGAATTAGAGACCCAGTTCTTC. Protein: CASSEELETQFF.

This clonotype was counted ten times or more. The V gene is TRBV6-5, the J gene TRBJ2-3; a possible D gene is TRBD2 (6 bases). The CDR3 extends over 15 amino acids. The germline CDR1 and CDR2 sequences are MNHEY and SVGAGI. The V end was cut by 5 bases, the J end by 4 bases, with 16 bases between. CDR3 nucleotide sequence: TGTGCCAGCAGTCGAGGAGGGGCCGCCGCAGATACGCAGTATTTT. Translated: CASSRGGAAADTQYF.

The table lists this clonotype with a count of one. The chain uses TRBV6-1 and TRBJ2-2; TRBD2 might be the D (6 bases). The CDR3 is 15 amino acids. The V end was cut by 6 bases, the J end by 16 bases, with 27 bases between. Germline assignment: CDR1 MNHNS and CDR2 SASEGT. CDR3 residues: CASRPGTVNTGTQFF. The DNA of the CDR3 is TGTGCCAGCAGACCCGGGACTGTCAACACCGGTACGCAGTTTTTT.

The chain couples TRBV7-3 to TRBJ2-5; 10 bases agree with TRBD2. The J call is uncertain, as TRBJ2-7 better fits the DNA end. The germline gives CDR1 SGHTA, CDR2 FQGTGA. The CDR3 totals 15 residues. CDR3 region: CASSLGAGTSAEQYF. The CDR3 bases are TGTGCCAGCAGTCTTGGAGCCGGGACTAGCGCCGAGCAGTACTTC.

The chain is built from TRBV6-1 and TRBJ1-6, with 9 bases that match TRBD1. This CDR3 is 15 amino acids long. V shed 1 base and J 6 bases; nucleotides not matched to a gene: 1. CDR1 MNHNS and CDR2 SASEGT come from the germline V gene. CDR3 sequence (DNA): TGTGCCAGCAGTGAAGAGGACAGGGGTAATTCACCCCTCCACTTT. Translating gives CASSEEDRGNSPLHF.

In its sample, this clonotype was seen a few times. This chain uses TRBV7-6 with TRBJ2-3; D is ambiguous. Trimming stripped 11 bases from V and 12 bases from J, with 21 bases between. The CDR3 loop spans 12 amino acids. From germline, CDR1 is SGHVS and CDR2 FNYEAQ. The CDR3 DNA follows: TGTGCCGGCGGCTTAAATCCGGAGACCCAGTATTTT. It translates to CAGGLNPETQYF.

About this clonotype itself: This may be a read error: a much more frequent sequence differs by one nucleotide. The rearrangement joins TRBV4-1 to TRBJ2-5; 9 nucleotides line up with TRBD2. CDR3 size: 18 residues. Germline V CDR1 and CDR2: MGHRA, YSYEKL. The V gene end was trimmed by 3 bases and the J gene end by 11 bases; junction bases not matched to a gene: 22. In nucleotides, the CDR3 is TGCGCCAGCAGCCATCGACCCGGCGAGCGGGAGGTTGGGAATGAGCAGTACTTC. This codes for CASSHRPGEREVGNEQYF.

Note on this clonotype: An end of the junction differs from the germline gene, which may be a read error. The chain couples TRBV6-1 to TRBJ2-2; TRBD1 matches at 7 bases. Germline V CDR1 and CDR2: MNHNS, SASEGT. The CDR3 sequence is 15 residues long. The CDR3 loop reads CASSHGQVNTGALFF. For the CDR3, the DNA is TGTGCCAGCAGCCACGGGCAGGTGAACACAGGGGCGCTGTTTTTT.

V is TRBV18 and J is TRBJ2-3, with D unclear. This CDR3 spans 14 amino acids. Trimming removed 3 bases from V and 0 bases from J, with 7 bases in between. Germline CDR1 is KGHSH and CDR2 is LQKENI. CDR3 DNA sequence: TGTGCCAGCTCACCGGACGGGAGCACAGATACGCAGTATTTT. The encoded protein is CASSPDGSTDTQYF.

This sequence joins TRBV10-3 and TRBJ2-2, with D possibly being TRBD1 (6 bases). The DNA end favors TRBJ2-3, so the J call may be wrong. The CDR3 loop spans 15 amino acids. Germline V gene lookup returns CDR1 ENHRY and CDR2 SYGVKD. The CDR3 bases are TGTGCCATGAGCCACGAGGAGGCGAACACAGGGACGCAGTATTTT. Encoded protein: CAMSHEEANTGTQYF.